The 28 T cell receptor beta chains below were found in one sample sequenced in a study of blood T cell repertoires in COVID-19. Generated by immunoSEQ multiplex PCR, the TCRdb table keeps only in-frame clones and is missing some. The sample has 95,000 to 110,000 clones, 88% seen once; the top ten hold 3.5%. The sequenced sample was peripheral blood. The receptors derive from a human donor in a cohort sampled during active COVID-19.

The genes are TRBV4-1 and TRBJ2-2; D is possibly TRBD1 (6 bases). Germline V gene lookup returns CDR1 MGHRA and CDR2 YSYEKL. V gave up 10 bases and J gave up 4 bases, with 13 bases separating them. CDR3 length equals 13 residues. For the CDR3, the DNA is TGCGCCACCTTGGACAGACTCACCGGGGAGCTGTTTTTT. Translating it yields CATLDRLTGELFF.

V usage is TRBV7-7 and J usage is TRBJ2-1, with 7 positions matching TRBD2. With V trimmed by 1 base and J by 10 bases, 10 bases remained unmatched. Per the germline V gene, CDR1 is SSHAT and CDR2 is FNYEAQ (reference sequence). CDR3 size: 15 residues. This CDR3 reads CASSLGGGPSEEQFF. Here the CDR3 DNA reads TGTGCCAGCAGCTTAGGGGGAGGGCCCTCAGAAGAGCAGTTCTTC.

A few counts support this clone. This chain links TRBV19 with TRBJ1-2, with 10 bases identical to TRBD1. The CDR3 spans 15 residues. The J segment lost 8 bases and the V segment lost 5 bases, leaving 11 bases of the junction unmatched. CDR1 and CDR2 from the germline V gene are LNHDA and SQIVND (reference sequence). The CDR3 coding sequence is TGTGCCAGTAGTCTCCGGGACAGGGGTTCGTGGGGCTACACCTTC. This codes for CASSLRDRGSWGYTF.

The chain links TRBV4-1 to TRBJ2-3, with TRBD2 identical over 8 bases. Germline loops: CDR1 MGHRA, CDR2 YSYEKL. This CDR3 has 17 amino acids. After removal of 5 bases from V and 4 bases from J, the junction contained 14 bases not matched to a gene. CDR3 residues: CASSTTGSGGPADTQYF. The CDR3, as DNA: TGCGCCAGCAGCACAACAGGGAGCGGGGGCCCTGCAGATACGCAGTATTTT.

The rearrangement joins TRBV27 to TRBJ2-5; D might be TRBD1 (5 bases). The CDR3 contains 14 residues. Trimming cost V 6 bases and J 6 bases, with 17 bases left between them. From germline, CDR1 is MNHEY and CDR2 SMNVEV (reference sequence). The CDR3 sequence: CASRRLLAGKTQYF. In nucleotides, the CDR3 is TGTGCCAGCAGACGATTGTTGGCAGGGAAGACCCAGTACTTC.

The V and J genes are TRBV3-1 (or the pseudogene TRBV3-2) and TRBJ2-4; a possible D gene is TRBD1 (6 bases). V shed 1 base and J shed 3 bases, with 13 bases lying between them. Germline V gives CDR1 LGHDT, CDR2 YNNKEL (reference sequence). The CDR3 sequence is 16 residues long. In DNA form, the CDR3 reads TGTGCCAGCAGCCAAGGCCACAGGGATGTCAAAAACATTCAGTACTTC. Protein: CASSQGHRDVKNIQYF.

This chain's CDR3 is CASSPAAGLSYEQYF. In DNA, the CDR3 is TGTGCCAGCAGCCCCGCGGCAGGGCTCTCCTACGAGCAGTACTTC. The gene calls are TRBV7-6 and TRBJ2-7, with a tentative D call TRBD1 (5 bases). Per germline, CDR1 SGHVS and CDR2 FNYEAQ. There are 15 residues in the CDR3. The V end was cut by 5 bases, the J end by 0 bases, with 14 bases between.

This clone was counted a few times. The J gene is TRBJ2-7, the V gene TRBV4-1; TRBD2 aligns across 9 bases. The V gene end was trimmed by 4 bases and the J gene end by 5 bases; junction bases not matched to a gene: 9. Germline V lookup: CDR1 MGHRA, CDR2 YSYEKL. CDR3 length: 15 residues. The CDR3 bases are TGCGCCAGCAGCCCCCTGGGACTAGCTGGGCACGAGCAGTACTTC. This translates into CASSPLGLAGHEQYF.

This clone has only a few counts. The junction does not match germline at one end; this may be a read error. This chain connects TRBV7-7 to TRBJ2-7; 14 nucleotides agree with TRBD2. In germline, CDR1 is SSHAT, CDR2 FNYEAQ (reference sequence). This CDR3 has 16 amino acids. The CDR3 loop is CASSPGLAGATYEQYF. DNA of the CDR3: TGTGCTAGCAGCCCGGGACTAGCGGGGGCAACCTACGAGCAGTACTTC.

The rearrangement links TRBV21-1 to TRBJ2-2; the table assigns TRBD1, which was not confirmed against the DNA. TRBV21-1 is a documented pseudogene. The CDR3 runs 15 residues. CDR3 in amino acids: CASSKFDSATGELFF. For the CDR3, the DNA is TGTGCCAGCAGCAAATTCGACAGTGCTACCGGGGAGCTGTTTTTT.

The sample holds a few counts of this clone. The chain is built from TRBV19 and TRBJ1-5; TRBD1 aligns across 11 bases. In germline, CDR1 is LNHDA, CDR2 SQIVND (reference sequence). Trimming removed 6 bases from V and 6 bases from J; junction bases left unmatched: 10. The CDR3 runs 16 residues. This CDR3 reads CASSPTLGQGVQPQHF. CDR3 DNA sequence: TGTGCCAGTAGCCCAACGCTGGGACAGGGGGTTCAGCCCCAGCATTTT.

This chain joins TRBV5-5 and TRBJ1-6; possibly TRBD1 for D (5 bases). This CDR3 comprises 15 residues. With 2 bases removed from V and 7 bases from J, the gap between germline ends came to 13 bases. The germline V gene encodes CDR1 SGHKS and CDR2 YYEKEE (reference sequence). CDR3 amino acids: CASSFEPRQNSPLHF. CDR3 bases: TGTGCCAGCAGCTTCGAACCACGACAGAATTCACCCCTCCACTTT.

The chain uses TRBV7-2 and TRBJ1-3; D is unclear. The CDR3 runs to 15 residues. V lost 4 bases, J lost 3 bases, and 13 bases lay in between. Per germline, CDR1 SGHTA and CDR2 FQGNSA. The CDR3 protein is CASSSTVAGGNTIYF. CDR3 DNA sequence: TGTGCCAGCAGCTCTACGGTGGCGGGTGGAAACACCATATATTTT.

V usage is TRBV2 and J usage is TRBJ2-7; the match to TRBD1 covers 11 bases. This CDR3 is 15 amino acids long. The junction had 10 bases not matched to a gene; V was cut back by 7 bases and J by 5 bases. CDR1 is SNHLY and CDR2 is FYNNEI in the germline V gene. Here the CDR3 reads CASTQDRGRVNEQYF. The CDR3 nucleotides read TGTGCCAGCACCCAGGACAGGGGGCGGGTAAACGAGCAGTACTTC. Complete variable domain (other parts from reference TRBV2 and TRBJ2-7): EPEVTQTPSHQVTQMGQEVILRCVPISNHLYFYWYRQILGQKVEFLVSFYNNEISEKSEIFDDQFSVERPDGSNFTLKIRSTKLEDSAMYFCASTQDRGRVNEQYFGPGTRLTVT.

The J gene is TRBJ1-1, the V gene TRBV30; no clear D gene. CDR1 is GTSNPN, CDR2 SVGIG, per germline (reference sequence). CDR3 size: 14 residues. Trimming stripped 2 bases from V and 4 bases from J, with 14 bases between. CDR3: CAWSLVSTPTEAFF. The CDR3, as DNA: TGTGCCTGGAGTCTTGTATCGACACCCACTGAAGCTTTCTTT.

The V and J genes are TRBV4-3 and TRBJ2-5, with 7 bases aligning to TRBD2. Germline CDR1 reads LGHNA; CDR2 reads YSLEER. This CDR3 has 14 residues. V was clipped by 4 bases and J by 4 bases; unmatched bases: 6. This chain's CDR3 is CASSLGLDRETQYF. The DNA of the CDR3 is TGCGCCAGCAGCCTAGGACTAGATCGAGAGACCCAGTACTTC.

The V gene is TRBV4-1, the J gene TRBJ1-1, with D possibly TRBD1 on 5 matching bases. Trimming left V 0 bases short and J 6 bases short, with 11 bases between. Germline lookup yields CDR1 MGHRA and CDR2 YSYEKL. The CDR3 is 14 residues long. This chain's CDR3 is CASSQEPGVAEAFF. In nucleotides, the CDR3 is TGCGCCAGCAGCCAAGAACCGGGGGTGGCTGAAGCTTTCTTT.

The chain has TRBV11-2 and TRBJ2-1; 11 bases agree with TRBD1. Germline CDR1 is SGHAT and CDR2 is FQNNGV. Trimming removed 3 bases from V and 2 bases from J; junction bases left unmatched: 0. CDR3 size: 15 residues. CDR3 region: CASSLGQGAYNEQFF. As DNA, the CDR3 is TGTGCCAGCAGCTTGGGACAGGGGGCCTACAATGAGCAGTTCTTC.

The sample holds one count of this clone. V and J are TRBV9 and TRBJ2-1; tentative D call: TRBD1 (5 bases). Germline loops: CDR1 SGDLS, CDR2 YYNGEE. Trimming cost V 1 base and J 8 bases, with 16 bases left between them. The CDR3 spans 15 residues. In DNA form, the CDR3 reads TGTGCCAGCAGCGTAACTTCAGGGCGAAACCATGAGCAGTTCTTC. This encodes CASSVTSGRNHEQFF.

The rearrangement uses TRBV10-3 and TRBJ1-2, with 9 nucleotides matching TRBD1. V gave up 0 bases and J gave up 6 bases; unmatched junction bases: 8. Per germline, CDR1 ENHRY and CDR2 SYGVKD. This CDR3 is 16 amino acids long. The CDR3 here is CAISESGTGSVHGYTF. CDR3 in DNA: TGTGCCATCAGTGAGTCCGGGACAGGGAGCGTACATGGCTACACCTTC.

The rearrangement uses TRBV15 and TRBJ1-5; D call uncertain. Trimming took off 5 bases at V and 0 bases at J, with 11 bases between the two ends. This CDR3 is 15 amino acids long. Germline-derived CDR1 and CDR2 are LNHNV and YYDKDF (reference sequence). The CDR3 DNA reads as TGTGCCACCAGCGGGCAGAGAATTAGCAATCAGCCCCAGCATTTT. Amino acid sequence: CATSGQRISNQPQHF.

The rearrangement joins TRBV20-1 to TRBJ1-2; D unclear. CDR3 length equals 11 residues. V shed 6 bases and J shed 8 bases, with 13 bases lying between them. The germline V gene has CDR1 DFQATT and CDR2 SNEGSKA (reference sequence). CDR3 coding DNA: TGCAGTGCAAGGACTGTGAGGGGCTACACCTTC. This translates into CSARTVRGYTF.

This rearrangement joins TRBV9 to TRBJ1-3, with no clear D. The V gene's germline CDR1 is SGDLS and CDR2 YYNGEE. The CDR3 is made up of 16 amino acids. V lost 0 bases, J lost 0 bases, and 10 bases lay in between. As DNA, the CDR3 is TGTGCCAGCAGCGTAGGGCCCCCCTCCTCTGGAAACACCATATATTTT. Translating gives CASSVGPPSSGNTIYF.

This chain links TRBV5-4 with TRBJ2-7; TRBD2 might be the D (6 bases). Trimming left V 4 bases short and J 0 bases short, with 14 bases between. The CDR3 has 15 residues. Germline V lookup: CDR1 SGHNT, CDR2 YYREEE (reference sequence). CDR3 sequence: CASSPPGVSSYEQYF. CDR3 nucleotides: TGTGCCAGCAGCCCCCCGGGGGTTAGCTCCTACGAGCAGTACTTC.

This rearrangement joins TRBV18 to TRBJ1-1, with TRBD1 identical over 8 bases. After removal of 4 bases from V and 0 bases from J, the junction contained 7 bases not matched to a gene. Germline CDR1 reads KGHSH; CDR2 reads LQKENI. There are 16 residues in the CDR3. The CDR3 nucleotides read TGTGCCAGCTCACTGGGGACAGGTCTTTTGAACACTGAAGCTTTCTTT. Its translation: CASSLGTGLLNTEAFF.

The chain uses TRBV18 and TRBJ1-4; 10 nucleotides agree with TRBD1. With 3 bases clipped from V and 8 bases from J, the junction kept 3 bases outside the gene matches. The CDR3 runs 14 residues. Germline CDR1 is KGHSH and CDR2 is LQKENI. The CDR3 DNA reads TGTGCCAGCTCACCGGGACAGGGGAAAGAAAAACTGTTTTTT. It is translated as CASSPGQGKEKLFF. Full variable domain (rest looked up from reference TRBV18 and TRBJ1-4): NAGVMQNPRHLVRRRGQEARLRCSPMKGHSHVYWYRQLPEEGLKFMVYLQKENIIDESGMPKERFSAEFPKEGPSILRIQQVVRGDSAAYFCASSPGQGKEKLFFGSGTQLSVL.

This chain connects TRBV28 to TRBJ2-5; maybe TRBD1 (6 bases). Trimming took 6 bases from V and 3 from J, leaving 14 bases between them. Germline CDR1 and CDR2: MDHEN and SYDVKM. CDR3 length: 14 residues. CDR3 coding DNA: TGTGCCAGCAGGGGGGCTGGGGGCGAAGAGACCCAGTACTTC. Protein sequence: CASRGAGGEETQYF.

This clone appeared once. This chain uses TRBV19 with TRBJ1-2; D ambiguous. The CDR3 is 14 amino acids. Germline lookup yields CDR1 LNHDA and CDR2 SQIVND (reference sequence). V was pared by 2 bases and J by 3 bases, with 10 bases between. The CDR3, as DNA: TGTGCCAGTAGTATATCAGCGAGCGACTATGGCTACACCTTC. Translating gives CASSISASDYGYTF.